Presented here are 16 T cell receptor beta chains from one specimen sequenced in a study of blood T cell repertoires in COVID-19. Generated by immunoSEQ multiplex PCR, the TCRdb table keeps only in-frame clones and is missing some. This table holds 60,000 to 75,000 clones, 86% found once. Source material: peripheral blood. Receptors originate from a man aged 25-45 years with acute or convalescent COVID-19.

The V and J genes are TRBV18 and TRBJ2-1; 11 bases map to TRBD1. V dropped 2 bases and J dropped 7; count of bases not matched to a gene: 4. Looked up from germline, CDR1 is KGHSH and CDR2 is LQKENI. The length of the CDR3 is 15 residues. The CDR3: CASSPGTGGGNEQFF. DNA for the CDR3: TGTGCCAGCTCACCAGGGACAGGGGGAGGGAATGAGCAGTTCTTC.

V and J are TRBV27 and TRBJ1-5; D gene uncertain. The CDR3 length is 15 residues. Deletions cut 6 bases from V and 4 bases from J, with 16 bases between. Germline assignment: CDR1 MNHEY and CDR2 SMNVEV (reference sequence). As DNA, the CDR3 is TGTGCCAGCAGGCTAAAGGGAGGTTCGAATCAGCCCCAGCATTTT. Translating it yields CASRLKGGSNQPQHF.

The V and J genes are TRBV27 and TRBJ2-1, with 7 bases fitting TRBD2. The CDR3 consists of 16 residues. Germline V lookup: CDR1 MNHEY, CDR2 SMNVEV (reference sequence). The V and J ends lost 6 bases and 2 bases, in that order; junction bases with no gene match: 10. The CDR3 spells CASRQTSTIAYNEQFF. The CDR3 DNA follows: TGTGCCAGCAGACAGACTAGCACGATAGCCTACAATGAGCAGTTCTTC.

CDR3 coding DNA: TGTGCCAGCAGCCAAGGAGGCAGAACCCGCTCTGGAAACACCATATATTTT. This translates into CASSQGGRTRSGNTIYF. V is TRBV4-2 and J is TRBJ1-3; unclear D gene. Germline V gives CDR1 LGHNA, CDR2 YNFKEQ. V lost 1 base, J lost 0 bases, and 13 bases lay in between. This CDR3 has 17 residues.

This chain uses TRBV2 with TRBJ2-5; maybe TRBD2 (6 bases). The CDR3 has 13 residues. V was cut by 8 bases and J by 2 bases, with 12 bases left in between. CDR1 SNHLY and CDR2 FYNNEI come from the germline V gene. The CDR3 region has the DNA TGTGCCAGCGGACGGGAGCCACAAGAGACCCAGTACTTC. Translating gives CASGREPQETQYF.

The chain has TRBV6-5 and TRBJ1-1; tentatively, D is TRBD1 (6 bases). Between the trimmed V and J ends, which lost 5 bases and 8 bases, there was a span of 15 bases. CDR1 MNHEY and CDR2 SVGAGI come from the germline V gene. This CDR3 region has 13 residues. CDR3 nucleotides: TGTGCCAGCAGTATCTCCCGTGACAGGGAAGCTTTCTTT. As protein: CASSISRDREAFF.

The DNA for the CDR3 is TGTGCCATCAGTGAACAGGTCTATGGCTACACCTTC. Encoded protein: CAISEQVYGYTF. The gene calls are TRBV10-3 and TRBJ1-2, with TRBD1 as a possible D gene (5 bases). V lost 3 bases and J lost 4, with 6 bases in between. The CDR3 length is 12 residues. Germline-derived CDR1 and CDR2 are ENHRY and SYGVKD.

V and J are TRBV2 and TRBJ1-1; no firm D call. The CDR3 loop spans 13 amino acids. CDR1 is SNHLY, CDR2 FYNNEI, per germline. Trimming pared 3 bases from V and 5 bases from J, leaving 10 bases between. CDR3 sequence reads: CASSEDRETEAFF. The CDR3 DNA reads TGTGCCAGCAGTGAGGACCGGGAGACTGAAGCTTTCTTT.

The V gene is TRBV7-9, the J gene TRBJ2-3, with 10 bases identical to TRBD1. V shed 5 bases and J 5 bases; nucleotides not matched to a gene: 10. CDR1 is SEHNR and CDR2 is FQNEAQ in the germline V gene (reference sequence). CDR3 length equals 16 residues. The CDR3 nucleotides are TGTGCCAGCAGCCAGGGAGGGGGACAGGGGCAAGATACGCAGTATTTT. This gives the protein CASSQGGGQGQDTQYF.

The gene calls are TRBV9 and TRBJ2-1, with D tentatively TRBD2 (6 bases). V lost 2 bases, J lost 3 bases, and 12 bases lay in between. Germline CDR1 SGDLS, CDR2 YYNGEE. The CDR3 consists of 15 residues. The CDR3 is CASSVQAGGYNEQFF. The CDR3 bases are TGTGCCAGCAGCGTCCAGGCCGGGGGCTACAATGAGCAGTTCTTC.

V gene TRBV6-1 combines with J gene TRBJ1-5, with D hard to call. Germline CDR1 is MNHNS and CDR2 is SASEGT. V was cut by 2 bases and J by 5 bases, with 7 bases left in between. The CDR3 has 13 amino acids. The CDR3 is CASSEQAYQPQHF. In DNA, the CDR3 is TGTGCCAGCAGTGAACAGGCTTATCAGCCCCAGCATTTT.

The chain combines TRBV4-2 with TRBJ1-1; D is unclear. The length of the CDR3 is 13 residues. Trimming removed 1 base from V and 1 base from J, with 4 bases in between. CDR1 is LGHNA and CDR2 is YNFKEQ in the germline V gene. CDR3 loop: CASSQAQNTEAFF. In DNA form, the CDR3 reads TGTGCCAGCAGCCAAGCCCAGAACACTGAAGCTTTCTTT.

The V call is TRBV5-1, the J call TRBJ2-3, with 12 positions matching TRBD1. The junction had 6 bases not matched to a gene; V was cut back by 4 bases and J by 3 bases. CDR3 length: 16 amino acids. The V gene's germline CDR1 is SGHRS and CDR2 YFSETQ. The chain's CDR3 is CASSPGQGARTDTQYF. CDR3 nucleotides: TGCGCCAGCAGCCCGGGACAGGGGGCGAGAACAGATACGCAGTATTTT.

This clone has a single count. The V call is TRBV10-3, the J call TRBJ1-1, with unresolved D. Germline CDR1 is ENHRY and CDR2 is SYGVKD. The CDR3 has 12 residues. Trimming pared 3 bases from V and 5 bases from J, leaving 7 bases between. This CDR3 reads CAISDSRTEAFF. CDR3 bases: TGTGCCATCAGTGATAGCCGAACTGAAGCTTTCTTT.

V and J are TRBV6-5 and TRBJ2-1; D perhaps matches TRBD2 (5 bases). CDR3 length: 16 amino acids. CDR1 is MNHEY and CDR2 is SVGAGI in the germline V gene. Trimming pared 2 bases from V and 7 bases from J, leaving 18 bases between. The CDR3: CASSYHPSSNRNEQFF. The CDR3, as DNA: TGTGCCAGCAGTTACCATCCTAGCTCAAATAGAAATGAGCAGTTCTTC.

The genes are TRBV6-5 and TRBJ1-1, with a weak D call TRBD1 (6 bases). Germline V gene data show CDR1 as MNHEY and CDR2 as SVGAGI. The CDR3 sequence is 13 residues long. With 2 bases removed from V and 8 bases from J, the gap between germline ends came to 12 bases. CDR3 sequence: CASSYGKGGEAFF. The CDR3 coding sequence is TGTGCCAGCAGTTACGGGAAGGGGGGGGAAGCTTTCTTT.